The text below deals with one T cell receptor (beta chain). Its target is not known. The data derive from a study of cytomegalovirus exposure and HLA in healthy donors. The germline CDR1 and CDR2 sequences are SGHVS and FNYEAQ. The CDR3 sequence is 16 residues long. Trimming took 5 bases from V and 11 from J, leaving 27 bases between them. 60 Vbeta and 13 Jbeta primers were used in PCR. The assay was immunoSEQ multiplex PCR, and TCRdb's table has in-frame clones only and misses some. This specimen shows 150,000 to 200,000 clones; the ten leading clones hold about 0.81%. Study findings and constraints: In vitro data verified three CMV-associated chains as specific for CMV antigens. Roughly uniform sequencing depth across donors was assumed, possibly incorrectly. Cytomegalovirus status was reportedly diagnosed by the classifier with high specificity and sensitivity.

This chain uses TRBV7-6 with TRBJ1-1; maybe TRBD1 (5 bases). The sequence came from a woman aged 18-30 years in good health and CMV-seropositive. Material: PBMCs. The CDR3 sequence is CASSAAQGADGSGAFF. The CDR3 DNA reads TGTGCCAGCAGCGCCGCTCAAGGGGCGGACGGTAGCGGCGCTTTCTTT.